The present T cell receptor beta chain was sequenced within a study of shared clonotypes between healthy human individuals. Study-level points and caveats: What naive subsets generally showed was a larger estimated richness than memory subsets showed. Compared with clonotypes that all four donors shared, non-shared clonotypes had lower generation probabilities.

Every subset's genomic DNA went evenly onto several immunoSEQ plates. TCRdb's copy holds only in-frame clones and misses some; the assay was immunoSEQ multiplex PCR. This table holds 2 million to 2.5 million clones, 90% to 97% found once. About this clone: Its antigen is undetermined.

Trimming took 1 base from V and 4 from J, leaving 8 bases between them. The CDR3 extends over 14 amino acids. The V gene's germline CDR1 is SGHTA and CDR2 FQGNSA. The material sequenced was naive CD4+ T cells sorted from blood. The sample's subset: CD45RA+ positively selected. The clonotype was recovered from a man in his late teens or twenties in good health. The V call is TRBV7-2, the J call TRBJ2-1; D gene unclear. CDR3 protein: CASSLVPYYNEQFF. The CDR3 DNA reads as TGTGCCAGCAGCTTAGTGCCCTATTACAATGAGCAGTTCTTC.